This T cell receptor (beta chain) stems from a study of cytomegalovirus exposure and HLA in healthy donors. Study results and limitations: It was approximately 150 TCR beta chains that were listed as cytomegalovirus-associated. The presence/absence work took it that sequencing depth was about the same across donors. Association of a missense DCLRE1C variant with TCR beta V- and J-gene trimming was reported in a later analysis. After further analysis at a later stage, 16,951 TCR beta sequences were associated with HLA alleles at 0.05 false discovery rate.

Comments on this clone: Its antigen is not known.

The study ran its PCR with 60 Vbeta and 13 Jbeta primers. Sequencing was performed with immunoSEQ multiplex PCR; in TCRdb, only in-frame clones are kept and a portion is missing. This table holds some 93,000 clones, approximately 80% found once. V was clipped by 5 bases and J by 10 bases, with 6 bases between them. Germline loops: CDR1 MDHEN, CDR2 SYDVKM. The CDR3 contains 10 residues. Source material: PBMCs. This chain connects TRBV28 to TRBJ2-1; D call uncertain. The clonotype originates from a middle-aged woman in good health and CMV-seronegative. CDR3 nucleotides: TGTGCCAGCAGTGAGATAGAGCAGTTCTTC. This encodes CASSEIEQFF.